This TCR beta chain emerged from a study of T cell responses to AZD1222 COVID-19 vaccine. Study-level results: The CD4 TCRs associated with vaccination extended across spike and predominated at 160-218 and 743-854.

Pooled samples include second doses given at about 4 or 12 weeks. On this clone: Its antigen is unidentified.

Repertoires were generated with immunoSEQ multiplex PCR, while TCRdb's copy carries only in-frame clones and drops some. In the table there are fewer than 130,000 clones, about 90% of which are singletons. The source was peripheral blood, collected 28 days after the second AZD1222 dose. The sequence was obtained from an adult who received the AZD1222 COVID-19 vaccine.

The CDR3 reads CAISAAGYEGPDEKLFF. CDR3 sequence (DNA): TGTGCCATCAGTGCCGCGGGGTACGAGGGGCCTGATGAAAAACTGTTTTTT. This rearrangement joins TRBV10-3 to TRBJ1-4, with a possible D match to TRBD1 (5 bases). Trimming stripped 4 bases from V and 6 bases from J, with 21 bases between. CDR3 length: 17 amino acids. In germline, CDR1 is ENHRY, CDR2 SYGVKD.